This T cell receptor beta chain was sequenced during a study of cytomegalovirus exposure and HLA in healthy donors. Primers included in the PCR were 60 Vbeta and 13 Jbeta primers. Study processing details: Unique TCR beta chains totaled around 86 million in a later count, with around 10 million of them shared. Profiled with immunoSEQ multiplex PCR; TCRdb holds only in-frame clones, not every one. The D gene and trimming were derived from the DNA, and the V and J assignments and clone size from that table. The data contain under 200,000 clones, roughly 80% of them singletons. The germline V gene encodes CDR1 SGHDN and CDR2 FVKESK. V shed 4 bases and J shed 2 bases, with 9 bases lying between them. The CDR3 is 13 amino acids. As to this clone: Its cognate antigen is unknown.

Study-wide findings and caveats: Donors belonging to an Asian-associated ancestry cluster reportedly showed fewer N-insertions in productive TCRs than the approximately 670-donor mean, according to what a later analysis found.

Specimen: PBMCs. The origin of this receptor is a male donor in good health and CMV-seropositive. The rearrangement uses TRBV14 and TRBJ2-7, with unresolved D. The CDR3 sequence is CASSPFAAYEQYF. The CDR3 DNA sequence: TGTGCCAGCAGCCCCTTTGCGGCCTACGAGCAGTACTTC.